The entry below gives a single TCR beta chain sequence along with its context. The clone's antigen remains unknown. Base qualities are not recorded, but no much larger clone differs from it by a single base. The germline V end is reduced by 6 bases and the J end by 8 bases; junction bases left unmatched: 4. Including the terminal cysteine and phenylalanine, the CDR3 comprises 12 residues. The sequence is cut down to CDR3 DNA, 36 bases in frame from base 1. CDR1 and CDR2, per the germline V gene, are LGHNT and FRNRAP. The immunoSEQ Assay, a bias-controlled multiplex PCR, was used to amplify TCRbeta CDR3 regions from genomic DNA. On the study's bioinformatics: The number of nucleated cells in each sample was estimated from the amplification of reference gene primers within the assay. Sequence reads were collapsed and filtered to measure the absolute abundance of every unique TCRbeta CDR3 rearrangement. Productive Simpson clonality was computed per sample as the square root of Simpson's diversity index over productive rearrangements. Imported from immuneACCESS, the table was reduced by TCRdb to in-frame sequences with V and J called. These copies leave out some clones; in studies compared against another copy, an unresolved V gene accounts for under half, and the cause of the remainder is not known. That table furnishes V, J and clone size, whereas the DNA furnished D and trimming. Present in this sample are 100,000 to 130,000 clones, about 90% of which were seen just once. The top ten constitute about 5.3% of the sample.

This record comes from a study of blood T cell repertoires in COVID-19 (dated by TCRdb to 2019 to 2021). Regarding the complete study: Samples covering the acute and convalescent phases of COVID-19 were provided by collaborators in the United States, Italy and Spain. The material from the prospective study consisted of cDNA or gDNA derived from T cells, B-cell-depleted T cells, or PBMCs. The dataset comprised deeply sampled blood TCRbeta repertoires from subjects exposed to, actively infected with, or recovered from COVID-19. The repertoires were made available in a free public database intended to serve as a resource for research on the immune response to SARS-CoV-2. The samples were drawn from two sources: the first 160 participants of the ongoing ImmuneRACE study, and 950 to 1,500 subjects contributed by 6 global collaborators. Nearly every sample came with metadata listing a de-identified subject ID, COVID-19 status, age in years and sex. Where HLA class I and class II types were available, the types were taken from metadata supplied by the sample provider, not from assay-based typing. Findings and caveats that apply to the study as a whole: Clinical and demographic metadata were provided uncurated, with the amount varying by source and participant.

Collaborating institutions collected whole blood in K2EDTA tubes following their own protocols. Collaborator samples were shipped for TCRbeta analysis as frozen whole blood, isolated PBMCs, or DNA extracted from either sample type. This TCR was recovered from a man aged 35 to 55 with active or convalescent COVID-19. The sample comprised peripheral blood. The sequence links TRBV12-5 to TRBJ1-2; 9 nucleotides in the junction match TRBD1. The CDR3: CASGGQGFGYTF. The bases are TGTGCTAGTGGCGGACAGGGGTTCGGCTACACCTTC.